This T cell receptor beta chain originates from a study of regulatory T cells in long-lasting Graves disease. As for the study in general: Newly diagnosed Graves' patients took antithyroid drugs under 3 months.

TCR beta libraries were built with iRepertoire HTBI primers and Arm-PCR of CDR3 regions. In the original workflow: Identification across samples found more than 55 TRBV and around 15 TRBJ segments. Via MiXCR, TCRdb re-called the multiplex PCR reads, giving one row per CDR3 protein. The V and J calls shown here were made by TCRdb, not taken from the authors' results. The data contain more than 450,000 distinct CDR3 sequences, 9.5% to 15% of them singletons. Per the germline V gene, CDR1 is SGHRS and CDR2 is YFSETQ. This CDR3 comprises 16 residues. V was shortened by 0 bases and J by 5 bases, with 17 bases between the two germline ends. Time point denoted: newly diagnosed GD, antithyroid drugs for less than 3 months. TCR sequences were obtained from RNA taken from PBMCs. For this clonotype: Antigen specificity is unknown.

Study-wide points: With persistent disease, TRBV28, TRBJ1-2 and TRBJ2-5 were the favored segments. The study found lower TCR diversity in persistent Graves' patients than in newly diagnosed ones.

The sample also formed part of further work on T cells in Graves' hyperthyroidism and ophthalmopathy.

The sample was peripheral blood mononuclear cells (PBMCs), taken at new diagnosis, from a patient treated with antithyroid drugs. This receptor was obtained from a woman younger than 45 with Graves disease. The chain combines TRBV5-1 with TRBJ2-5, with D hard to call. The DNA of the CDR3 is TGCGCCAGCAGCTTGGCCCCACAAGGGCCCCTGGAGACCCAGTACTTC. It codes for CASSLAPQGPLETQYF.